A single sample is the source of the 4 T cell receptor beta chains below, sequenced in a study of beta chain features in type 1 diabetes. The study's findings and limits: Patients with Type 1 diabetes showed moderately but significantly shorter TCRB CDR3s in all four CD4+ subsets.

The study reverse transcribed the entire isolated RNA, so it sequenced expressed TCRB transcripts. Repertoires were generated with immunoSEQ multiplex PCR, while TCRdb's copy carries only in-frame clones and drops some. The table shows approximately 270,000 clones, with roughly an eighth occurring only once. For these receptors, no antigen is known. Sequencing was carried out using naive CD4+ T cells from blood. The receptor set was obtained from a young man with type 1 diabetes.

J is TRBJ1-1 and V is TRBV5-8, with D perhaps TRBD1 (5 bases). CDR3 length equals 17 residues. Germline lookup yields CDR1 SGHTS and CDR2 YDEGEE. Trimming removed 4 bases from V and 1 base from J, with 20 bases in between. The CDR3 loop is CASSETVASRANTEAFF. For the CDR3, the DNA is TGTGCCAGCAGCGAAACGGTAGCTTCCAGGGCGAACACTGAAGCTTTCTTT.

The table lists this clone with a few counts. The rearrangement links TRBV6-5 to TRBJ1-5; a possible D gene is TRBD1 (6 bases). This CDR3 is 13 amino acids long. Trimming removed 6 bases at V and 6 bases at J, with 12 bases between. Germline V CDR1 and CDR2: MNHEY, SVGAGI. CDR3 in DNA: TGTGCCAGCAGACAGGGTGTCGGTCAGCCCCAGCATTTT. Its protein is CASRQGVGQPQHF.

The chain carries TRBV11-1 and TRBJ2-5; 9 nucleotides match TRBD1. Gene TRBJ2-7 matches the end of the DNA better, so the J call may be wrong. This CDR3 spans 15 amino acids. CDR1 and CDR2 from the germline V gene are SGHAT and FQDESV (reference sequence). Written as DNA, the CDR3 is TGTGCCAGCAGCTTACGCCGGGACAGGGCCACCGAGCAGTACTTC. Amino acid sequence: CASSLRRDRATEQYF.

This clone occurred a few times. The rearrangement joins TRBV28 to TRBJ2-3; 12 nucleotides agree with TRBD2. Germline lookup yields CDR1 MDHEN and CDR2 SYDVKM. V shed 4 bases, J shed 2 bases, and the junction held 10 bases outside the gene matches. There are 18 residues in the CDR3. The CDR3 protein is CASSYFTSGRPSTDTQYF. The CDR3 region has the DNA TGTGCCAGCAGTTACTTCACTAGCGGGAGGCCCTCCACAGATACGCAGTATTTT.